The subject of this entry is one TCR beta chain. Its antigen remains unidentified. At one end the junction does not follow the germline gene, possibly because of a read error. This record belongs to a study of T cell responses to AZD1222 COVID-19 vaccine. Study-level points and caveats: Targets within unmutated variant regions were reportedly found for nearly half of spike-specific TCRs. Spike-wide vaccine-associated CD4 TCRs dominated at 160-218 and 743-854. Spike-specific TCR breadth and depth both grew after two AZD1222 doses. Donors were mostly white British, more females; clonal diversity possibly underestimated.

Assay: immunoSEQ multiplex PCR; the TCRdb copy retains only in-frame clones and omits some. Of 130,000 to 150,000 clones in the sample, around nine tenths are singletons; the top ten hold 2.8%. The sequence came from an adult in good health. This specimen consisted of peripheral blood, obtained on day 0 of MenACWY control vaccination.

The CDR3 sequence: CASSTETQGTQYF. The CDR3 DNA reads TGTGCCAGCTCTACCGAAACTCAAGGGACCCAGTACTTC. The rearrangement joins TRBV18 to TRBJ2-5; D gene uncertain. The CDR3 has 13 residues. Germline V lookup: CDR1 KGHSH, CDR2 LQKENI.